This TCR beta chain was obtained from a study of PD-1 blockade in classical Hodgkin lymphoma. This CDR3 is built from 16 residues. Trimming removed 4 bases from V and 4 bases from J, with 14 bases in between. CDR1 and CDR2 (germline): SGHTA, FQGTGA. Points from the study as a whole: The study found that TCR diversity rose significantly by C4D1 in CD4+ but not CD8+ cells.

To note about this clone: Its specificity is unknown.

Profiling relied on immunoSEQ multiplex PCR, and the TCRdb table lists in-frame clones only, not all of them. The sample lists over 25,000 clones, around four fifths occurring once. Every patient experienced relapse after autologous stem cell transplantation, and brentuximab vedotin exposure varied. The clonotype originates from a human donor with classical Hodgkin lymphoma. The chain employs TRBV7-3 and TRBJ2-6, with a tentative D call TRBD2 (6 bases). The source was peripheral blood mononuclear cells (PBMCs), collected before the second cycle of nivolumab. The CDR3 region is CASSSTGGSGANVLTF. CDR3 coding DNA: TGTGCCAGCAGCTCCACCGGGGGTTCCGGGGCCAACGTCCTGACTTTC.